The rows below give T cell receptor beta chains drawn from one sample of a study of cytomegalovirus exposure and HLA in healthy donors. Using immunoSEQ multiplex PCR, the repertoire was profiled, and TCRdb retains in-frame clones only, with some absent. Of about 73,000 clones listed, around 95% are singletons. Material for sequencing was PBMCs. These receptors originate from a man between 18 and 29 years old in good health and CMV-seronegative. CDR3s include the opening cysteine and the closing phenylalanine or tryptophan.

TRBV5-6 | CASSLSPGPGGHEQYF
TRBV6-4 | CASSDGGATDTQYF
TRBV27 | CASSLGLAGTVHF
TRBV9 | CASSVEAGWTEQYF
TRBV7-9 | CASSLANLYTGELFF
TRBV13 | CASSFGTTYEQYF
TRBV30 | CALQGARDEQYF
TRBV7-6 | CASSFGGNQPQHF
TRBV15 | CATSRDNWDKSQETQYF
TRBV7-8 | CASSVTTYAGEQFF
TRBV19 | CASSKGGLESPF
TRBV28 | CASSLPWGGTEAFF
TRBV13 | CASSPEGGSSNEQFF